This T cell receptor beta chain was identified during a study of blood T cells in healthy people across ages. Points on this clonotype: Its antigen is unknown. A read error may account for a junction end that differs from germline.

The CDR3 is made up of 14 amino acids. The germline V gene encodes CDR1 LGHDT and CDR2 YNNKEL (reference sequence). The authors ran a second PCR of 7 to 11 cycles using a sample-barcoded 5' primer and a J-beta primer mix. In TCRdb, the 5' RACE reads were re-called with MiXCR into one record per CDR3 protein. The sample holds fewer than 2,000,000 distinct CDR3 sequences; 35% to 50% are singletons and the top ten take about 21%. Study-wide results and limits: Greater diversity and more naive CD4+ cells were seen in long-lived donors than in aged donors.

The clonotype comes from a human donor in good health. Sequencing was performed on blood. This rearrangement joins TRBV3-1 to TRBJ1-2; TRBD1 is a possible D gene (6 bases). CDR3 coding DNA: TGTGCCTGCAGCCATGGGGGCAGGGACTATGGCTACACCTTC. It specifies CACSHGGRDYGYTF.